Following are 23 T cell receptor beta chains from one sample sequenced in a study of cytomegalovirus exposure and HLA in healthy donors. The PCR used 60 Vbeta and 13 Jbeta primers. The protocol was immunoSEQ multiplex PCR, while the TCRdb copy is restricted to in-frame clones and leaves out a portion. The sample lists around 100,000 clones, 50% to 75% occurring once. The sequencing sample was made of PBMCs. These receptors originate from a man aged 25 to 40 in good health and CMV-seronegative.

This chain connects TRBV27 to TRBJ2-7; 7 bases match TRBD1. This CDR3 comprises 12 residues. V trimming: 6 bases; J trimming: 6 bases; junction bases outside the gene matches: 5. Germline CDR1 MNHEY, CDR2 SMNVEV (reference sequence). The CDR3 region has the DNA TGTGCCAGCAGATGGGACAGAGGCGAGCAGTACTTC. Encoded protein: CASRWDRGEQYF.

There are a few counts of this clone. The chain couples TRBV25-1 to TRBJ1-1; D remains ambiguous. Trimming shortened V by 3 bases and J by 1 base, and 12 bases separated the two germline ends. There are 15 residues in the CDR3. CDR1 MGHDK and CDR2 SYGVNS come from the germline V gene. The CDR3 sequence is CASSDSGSKNTEAFF. CDR3 bases: TGTGCCAGCAGTGACTCGGGATCCAAGAACACTGAAGCTTTCTTT.

The rearrangement joins TRBV7-3 to TRBJ2-6; D gene ambiguous. Germline CDR1 and CDR2: SGHTA and FQGTGA. This CDR3 is built from 16 residues. Trimming removed 0 bases from V and 0 bases from J, with 6 bases in between. The CDR3 is CASSLTLLSGANVLTF. In nucleotides, the CDR3 is TGTGCCAGCAGCTTAACTCTCCTCTCTGGGGCCAACGTCCTGACTTTC.

The J gene is TRBJ1-1, the V gene TRBV9; D is undetermined. V was clipped by 2 bases and J by 3 bases, with 17 bases between them. The germline CDR1 and CDR2 sequences are SGDLS and YYNGEE. The CDR3 consists of 16 residues. The CDR3 loop is CASSVGSRGWDTEAFF. Written as DNA, the CDR3 is TGTGCCAGCAGCGTTGGGAGCCGGGGATGGGACACTGAAGCTTTCTTT.

This clone was seen a few times. This chain joins TRBV6-6 and TRBJ2-7; D might be TRBD1 (5 bases). The CDR3 spans 16 residues. The V end lost 0 bases, the J end lost 1 base, and 13 bases lay between the germline ends. CDR1 and CDR2 from the germline V gene are MNHNY and SVGAGI (reference sequence). The CDR3 sequence: CASSYSTWTPSYEQYF. The CDR3, as DNA: TGTGCCAGCAGTTACTCGACTTGGACACCATCCTACGAGCAGTACTTC.

The V and J genes are TRBV30 and TRBJ2-7, with 9 bases matching TRBD2. The ends lost 4 bases at V and 6 bases at J; junction bases unmatched: 10. The CDR3 sequence is 14 residues long. Germline CDR1 reads GTSNPN; CDR2 reads SVGIG (reference sequence). CDR3 sequence: CAWNIAGASLEQYF. Here the CDR3 DNA reads TGTGCCTGGAATATAGCGGGAGCGTCGCTCGAGCAGTACTTC.

The chain recombines TRBV5-1 with TRBJ2-1; D perhaps matches TRBD1 (6 bases). Trimming took 3 bases from V and 10 from J, leaving 14 bases between them. CDR3 length: 13 amino acids. The germline V gene has CDR1 SGHRS and CDR2 YFSETQ. DNA of the CDR3: TGCGCCAGCAGCTCTTGGGGGCTAGAAGAGCAGTTCTTC. This codes for CASSSWGLEEQFF.

The V gene is TRBV5-1, the J gene TRBJ1-1; weak D call: TRBD1 (6 bases). This CDR3 spans 17 amino acids. The germline gives CDR1 SGHRS, CDR2 YFSETQ. Trimming left V 4 bases short and J 2 bases short, with 21 bases between. The CDR3 DNA follows: TGCGCCAGCAGCCACGCGGGGGGGGCACTGGGTAACACTGAAGCTTTCTTT. Translation gives CASSHAGGALGNTEAFF.

Comments on this clone: The germline gene is not matched at one end of the junction; a read error may be the cause. This chain joins TRBV6-1 and TRBJ2-7, with 11 bases identical to TRBD1. From germline, CDR1 is MNHNS and CDR2 SASEGT. CDR3 size: 16 residues. CDR3 bases: TGTGCCAGCAGTCAAGCGGGGACAGGGGGTACCTACGAGCAGTACTTC. Protein: CASSQAGTGGTYEQYF.

The chain employs TRBV6-5 and TRBJ1-1; D gene unclear. Trimming removed 5 bases at V and 5 bases at J, with 12 bases between. The CDR3 sequence is 13 residues long. The germline V gene encodes CDR1 MNHEY and CDR2 SVGAGI. This chain's CDR3 is CASSEARGTEAFF. CDR3 nucleotides: TGTGCCAGCAGTGAAGCGCGGGGAACTGAAGCTTTCTTT.

This clone came up a few times. The chain employs TRBV10-3 and TRBJ1-1, with D tentatively TRBD1 (6 bases). V was shortened by 0 bases and J by 11 bases, with 19 bases between the two germline ends. The CDR3 loop spans 15 amino acids. Germline-derived CDR1 and CDR2 are ENHRY and SYGVKD. This CDR3 is CAISESPFRQEAAFF. The CDR3 DNA follows: TGTGCCATCAGTGAGTCTCCGTTTCGACAGGAGGCGGCTTTCTTT.

This clone was seen a handful of times. This chain joins TRBV7-9 and TRBJ2-2, with TRBD1 matching 9 bases. CDR3 length: 16 amino acids. Germline-derived CDR1 and CDR2 are SEHNR and FQNEAQ (reference sequence). J was trimmed by 5 bases and V by 4 bases; bases with no gene match: 8. The DNA of the CDR3 is TGTGCCAGCAGCTCGAACAGGGGGCCAGAGACCGGGGAGCTGTTTTTT. Translating gives CASSSNRGPETGELFF.

V is TRBV6-1 and J is TRBJ1-2, with D maybe TRBD1 (6 bases). Germline CDR1 MNHNS, CDR2 SASEGT. The V end was cut by 3 bases, the J end by 8 bases, with 10 bases between. The CDR3 has 12 amino acids. CDR3 nucleotide sequence: TGTGCCAGCAGTGAGAGGGGGTCCGGCTACACCTTC. Protein: CASSERGSGYTF.

J is TRBJ2-7 and V is TRBV15; D call uncertain. The CDR3 loop spans 11 amino acids. Germline CDR1 is LNHNV and CDR2 is YYDKDF (reference sequence). The ends were cut back, 3 bases at V and 3 bases at J, with 3 bases in the middle. CDR3 sequence: CATSSYYEQYF. The CDR3 coding sequence is TGTGCCACCAGCAGCTACTACGAGCAGTACTTC.

The chain combines TRBV9 with TRBJ1-4, with D tentatively TRBD1 (5 bases). The germline V gene has CDR1 SGDLS and CDR2 YYNGEE. This CDR3 is built from 18 residues. Trimming shortened V by 1 base and J by 3 bases, and 19 bases separated the two germline ends. CDR3 coding DNA: TGTGCCAGCAGCGTATCGCGATCCGGGGGAACGGCTAATGAAAAACTGTTTTTT. Translation: CASSVSRSGGTANEKLFF.

The gene calls are TRBV7-2 and TRBJ1-5, with TRBD1 as a possible D gene (6 bases). CDR1 is SGHTA, CDR2 FQGNSA, per germline. The V and J ends lost 5 bases and 2 bases respectively, with 10 bases between them. The CDR3 spans 14 residues. CDR3 in amino acids: CASSERQGNQPQHF. CDR3 nucleotides: TGTGCCAGCAGCGAGAGACAGGGCAATCAGCCCCAGCATTTT.

This clone was seen a handful of times. The chain uses TRBV11-3 and TRBJ2-5; 8 positions agree with TRBD1. Germline assignment: CDR1 SGHNT and CDR2 YENEEA. Trimming removed 5 bases from V and 4 bases from J; junction bases left unmatched: 6. The CDR3 runs to 14 residues. CDR3: CASSETGVAETQYF. The CDR3 region has the DNA TGTGCCAGCAGCGAGACAGGGGTGGCAGAGACCCAGTACTTC.

The V call is TRBV4-1, the J call TRBJ2-7; TRBD1 matches 10 bases. Trimming at V came to 4 bases and at J to 4 bases, leaving 10 bases not matched to a gene. Germline V CDR1 and CDR2: MGHRA, YSYEKL. The CDR3 consists of 16 residues. DNA for the CDR3: TGCGCCAGCAGCCCTGCCGCCGGGGACAGGGGTTACGAGCAGTACTTC. It specifies CASSPAAGDRGYEQYF.

This clone was seen only a few times. The genes are TRBV16 and TRBJ2-3, with 11 bases matching TRBD2. Germline loops: CDR1 KGHSY, CDR2 FQNENV. The CDR3 has 14 residues. Trimming cost V 2 bases and J 11 bases; bases outside gene matches: 6. In nucleotides, the CDR3 is TGTGCCAGCAGCCAACAACAAACTAGCGGGGGGCAGTATTTT. Its protein is CASSQQQTSGGQYF.

This clone appeared once. The rearrangement links TRBV5-8 to TRBJ2-7; the match to TRBD1 covers 9 bases. Looked up from germline, CDR1 is SGHTS and CDR2 is YDEGEE. J was trimmed by 3 bases and V by 4 bases; bases with no gene match: 2. The length of the CDR3 is 13 residues. The CDR3 DNA reads as TGTGCCAGCAGCAGGGGACAGGGCTACGAGCAGTACTTC. Amino acids: CASSRGQGYEQYF.

This clone appeared a few times. CDR3 sequence (DNA): TGTGCCAGCAGCAGAACTGACGGGACGCAGTATTTT. Protein: CASSRTDGTQYF. This sequence joins TRBV5-4 and TRBJ2-3; no definite D call. CDR1 is SGHNT, CDR2 YYREEE, per germline (reference sequence). The CDR3 length is 12 residues. Trimming took off 4 bases at V and 9 bases at J, with 12 bases between the two ends. Together with reference TRBV5-4 and TRBJ2-3, the CDR3 gives the full variable domain: ETGVTQSPTHLIKTRGQQVTLRCSSQSGHNTVSWYQQALGQGPQFIFQYYREEENGRGNFPPRFSGLQFPNYSSELNVNALELDDSALYLCASSRTDGTQYFGPGTRLTVL.

This clone was seen only a few times. V usage is TRBV21-1 and J usage is TRBJ1-5. TRBV21-1 is a pseudogene. The CDR3 has 14 amino acids. This CDR3 reads CASSSHYGLEPQHF. For the CDR3, the DNA is TGTGCCAGCAGCTCCCATTACGGTCTGGAGCCCCAGCATTTT.

V gene TRBV4-1 combines with J gene TRBJ2-3; 9 positions match TRBD2. V shed 4 bases, J shed 4 bases, and the junction held 6 bases outside the gene matches. This CDR3 is built from 15 residues. Germline CDR1 and CDR2: MGHRA and YSYEKL. CDR3 amino acids: CASSRLAGGPDTQYF. CDR3 DNA: TGCGCCAGCAGCCGTCTGGCGGGGGGGCCAGATACGCAGTATTTT.